The 4 T cell receptor beta chains in this list originate from one sample, sequenced in a study of blood T cell repertoires in COVID-19. The assay was immunoSEQ multiplex PCR, and TCRdb's table has in-frame clones only and misses some. In the table there are around 270,000 clones, 70% to 90% of which are singletons. Sequenced: PBMCs or T cells enriched from blood (not recorded which). Every receptor here comes from a woman in her twenties or thirties who had recovered from COVID-19.

This clone was detected once. V is TRBV5-4 and J is TRBJ1-4; 9 nucleotides match TRBD1. The V and J ends lost 0 bases and 0 bases, in that order; junction bases with no gene match: 3. This CDR3 has 17 amino acids. CDR1 SGHNT and CDR2 YYREEE come from the germline V gene (reference sequence). CDR3 residues: CASSLVGQGTTNEKLFF. CDR3 DNA sequence: TGTGCCAGCAGCTTGGTGGGACAGGGTACAACTAATGAAAAACTGTTTTTT.

The rearrangement uses TRBV5-4 and TRBJ1-4; 12 bases line up with TRBD1. This CDR3 has 16 residues. Germline lookup yields CDR1 SGHNT and CDR2 YYREEE (reference sequence). The junction had 3 bases not matched to a gene; V was cut back by 0 bases and J by 6 bases. This CDR3 is CASSLGGTGGYEKLFF. The CDR3 DNA follows: TGTGCCAGCAGCTTGGGTGGGACAGGGGGCTATGAAAAACTGTTTTTT.

The J gene is TRBJ2-1, the V gene TRBV7-9; D is perhaps TRBD2 (5 bases). The CDR3 contains 16 residues. CDR1 is SEHNR, CDR2 FQNEAQ, per germline (reference sequence). V lost 4 bases, J lost 3 bases, and 16 bases lay in between. The CDR3 DNA reads as TGTGCCAGCAGCTCCTCCGCCCGGGGAGTCTACAATGAGCAGTTCTTC. The encoded protein is CASSSSARGVYNEQFF.

The chain combines TRBV24-1 with TRBJ2-7, with 7 bases identical to TRBD1. Unmatched junction bases numbered 3, after V lost 5 bases and J lost 3 bases. This CDR3 has 13 amino acids. Germline CDR1 is KGHDR and CDR2 is SFDVKD. The CDR3 here is CATSGTGHYEQYF. For the CDR3, the DNA is TGTGCCACCAGTGGGACAGGTCACTACGAGCAGTACTTC.